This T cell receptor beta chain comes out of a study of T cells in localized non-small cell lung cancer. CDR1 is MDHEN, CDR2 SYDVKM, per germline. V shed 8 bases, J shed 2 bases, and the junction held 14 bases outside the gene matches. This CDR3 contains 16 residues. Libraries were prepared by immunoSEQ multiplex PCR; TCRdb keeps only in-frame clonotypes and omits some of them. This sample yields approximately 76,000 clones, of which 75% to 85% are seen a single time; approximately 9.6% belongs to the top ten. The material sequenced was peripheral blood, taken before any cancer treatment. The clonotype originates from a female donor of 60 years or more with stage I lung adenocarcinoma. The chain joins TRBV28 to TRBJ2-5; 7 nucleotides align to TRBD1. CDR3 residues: CASSVTGMFGQETQYF. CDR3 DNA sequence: TGTGCCAGCTCCGTGACAGGGATGTTTGGGCAAGAGACCCAGTACTTC.